This T cell receptor (beta chain) was profiled in a study of control samples from healthy donors and cancer patients. Clones were sequenced by immunoSEQ multiplex PCR, and TCRdb holds only the in-frame ones, with some missing. The data hold about 54,000 clones, with around 95% observed a single time. The CDR3 is made up of 13 amino acids. Germline CDR1 SNHLY, CDR2 FYNNEI. V shed 8 bases and J 8 bases; nucleotides not matched to a gene: 8. This TCR came from a woman aged 30 to 39 in good health. What was sequenced was blood. The chain uses TRBV2 and TRBJ1-4; 7 bases match TRBD1. The CDR3 DNA reads as TGTGCCAGCTCGAGAGGGGGACAGGAAAAACTGTTTTTT. It is translated as CASSRGGQEKLFF.